These 32 T cell receptor beta chains came from one sample sequenced in a study of T-cell memory formation after mild COVID-19. TCRdb re-derived calls from the 5' RACE reads in MiXCR, one entry per CDR3 protein. Among 100,000 or so distinct CDR3 sequences listed, 11% were seen once. The sequencing input was PBMCs or a T cell subset sorted from them (not recorded which). The receptors shown here come from a man between 18 and 35 years old who had mild COVID-19 (a few samples of this study predate the infection). Cell type and time point are not known.

A note on this clonotype: A clone one base away is much larger, so this may be a read error. This sequence joins TRBV6-2 or TRBV6-3 and TRBJ2-2; D is unclear. Trimming shortened V by 2 bases and J by 6 bases, and 1 base separated the two germline ends. The CDR3 loop spans 11 amino acids. Germline V gene sequence: CDR1 MNHEY, CDR2 SVGEGT. The CDR3: CASSYAGELFF. The CDR3 DNA follows: TGTGCCAGCAGTTACGCCGGGGAGCTGTTTTTT.

This chain links TRBV7-6 with TRBJ1-1, with no clear D. This CDR3 spans 13 amino acids. V was cut by 5 bases and J by 3 bases, with 10 bases left in between. Germline V lookup: CDR1 SGHVS, CDR2 FNYEAQ. The CDR3 reads CASSALLDTEAFF. The CDR3 DNA sequence: TGTGCCAGCAGCGCCCTATTGGACACTGAAGCTTTCTTT.

CDR3 loop: CASSVTGSSYEQYV. CDR3 sequence (DNA): TGTGCCAGCAGCGTTACAGGTAGCTCCTACGAGCAGTACGTC. The chain links TRBV7-9 to TRBJ2-7; a weak D match, TRBD1 (5 bases). This CDR3 comprises 14 residues. The germline V gene has CDR1 SEHNR and CDR2 FQNEAQ (reference sequence). Trimming left V 5 bases short and J 0 bases short, with 11 bases between.

This clonotype turned up a few times. The CDR3 region is CSARDRDRVNEQYF. The CDR3 DNA is TGCAGTGCTAGAGATCGGGACAGGGTTAACGAGCAGTACTTC. The rearrangement links TRBV20-1 to TRBJ2-7; TRBD1 matches at 9 bases. CDR3 length: 14 residues. Germline V gene data show CDR1 as DFQATT and CDR2 as SNEGSKA (reference sequence). The ends lost 0 bases at V and 5 bases at J; junction bases unmatched: 5.

This clonotype has just a few counts. This chain uses TRBV9 with TRBJ1-1; 8 bases align to TRBD1. V lost 0 bases, J lost 3 bases, and 10 bases stayed unmatched. CDR1 SGDLS and CDR2 YYNGEE come from the germline V gene. The CDR3 runs to 17 residues. CDR3 coding DNA: TGTGCCAGCAGCGTAGGAGGGACAGGAAACATTGACACTGAAGCTTTCTTT. This encodes CASSVGGTGNIDTEAFF.

This clonotype has ten or more counts. CDR3: CATSDLRSGNTIYF. The CDR3, as DNA: TGTGCCACCAGTGATTTGCGCTCTGGAAACACCATATATTTT. This rearrangement joins TRBV24-1 to TRBJ1-3; no reliable D call. CDR3 length: 14 residues. Germline V lookup: CDR1 KGHDR, CDR2 SFDVKD. Trimming took 0 bases from V and 0 from J, leaving 2 bases between them.

This clonotype came up many times. The chain employs TRBV27 and TRBJ2-3, with a weak D call TRBD1 (5 bases). Trimming pared 5 bases from V and 0 bases from J, leaving 18 bases between. CDR3 length: 17 amino acids. In germline, CDR1 is MNHEY, CDR2 SMNVEV (reference sequence). The CDR3 sequence: CASSPLVGAQSTDTQYF. The CDR3 bases are TGTGCCAGCAGTCCATTGGTTGGGGCGCAAAGCACAGATACGCAGTATTTT.

The gene calls are TRBV27 and TRBJ2-2; D remains unclear. The CDR3 length is 14 residues. V was cut by 0 bases and J by 7 bases, with 9 bases left in between. The germline gives CDR1 MNHEY, CDR2 SMNVEV (reference sequence). The CDR3 reads CASSLSGGIGELFF. The CDR3 DNA follows: TGTGCCAGCAGTTTATCGGGCGGAATCGGGGAGCTGTTTTTT.

A few counts support this clonotype. The V call is TRBV7-9, the J call TRBJ1-1; D call uncertain. V was cut by 5 bases and J by 2 bases, with 9 bases left in between. Germline loops: CDR1 SEHNR, CDR2 FQNEAQ (reference sequence). The CDR3 extends over 13 amino acids. The CDR3 DNA reads as TGTGCCAGCAGCCGCCCGGGAAACACTGAAGCTTTCTTT. This codes for CASSRPGNTEAFF.

The chain recombines TRBV28 with TRBJ2-1; D not resolved. V lost 1 base, J lost 4 bases, and 8 bases lay in between. Germline CDR1 is MDHEN and CDR2 is SYDVKM. This CDR3 spans 14 amino acids. The CDR3 sequence: CASSLSGQYNEQFF. CDR3 DNA: TGTGCCAGCAGTTTATCTGGGCAGTACAATGAGCAGTTCTTC.

This clonotype has more than one count but fewer than ten. The V gene is TRBV4-1, the J gene TRBJ1-1; 7 bases are shared with TRBD1. Germline values: CDR1 MGHRA, CDR2 YSYEKL. CDR3 length: 15 residues. Trimming took 4 bases from V and 4 from J; bases not matched to a gene: 9. DNA of the CDR3: TGCGCCAGCAGCCGAAATTACAGGGGAGCCACTGAAGCTTTCTTT. Encoded protein: CASSRNYRGATEAFF.

The V gene is TRBV6-4, the J gene TRBJ2-1; the D gene could be TRBD1 or TRBD2 (6 bases each). The CDR3 loop spans 13 amino acids. Germline values: CDR1 MRHNA, CDR2 SNTAGT. Trimming removed 2 bases from V and 8 bases from J, with 10 bases in between. In nucleotides, the CDR3 is TGTGCCAGCAGTGACACGGGGGCCTATGAGCAGTTCTTC. Translating gives CASSDTGAYEQFF.

The chain recombines TRBV7-9 with TRBJ2-7; D possibly corresponds to TRBD2 (6 bases). Trimming cost V 6 bases and J 3 bases, with 12 bases left between them. The V gene's germline CDR1 is SEHNR and CDR2 FQNEAQ (reference sequence). The CDR3 covers 13 residues. The CDR3 loop reads CASRPTGGYEQYF. As DNA, the CDR3 is TGTGCCAGCAGGCCGACCGGGGGCTACGAGCAGTACTTC.

This clonotype was recorded a few times. The rearrangement uses TRBV4-1 and TRBJ2-7; no reliable D call. Looked up from germline, CDR1 is MGHRA and CDR2 is YSYEKL. CDR3 length: 14 amino acids. Trimming left V 2 bases short and J 2 bases short, with 10 bases between. The DNA of the CDR3 is TGCGCCAGCAGCCAAACGTCCGAAACCTACGAGCAGTACTTC. Translating gives CASSQTSETYEQYF.

The chain recombines TRBV5-1 with TRBJ2-7; 7 positions agree with TRBD1. Looked up from germline, CDR1 is SGHRS and CDR2 is YFSETQ. V shed 4 bases, J shed 2 bases, and the junction held 9 bases outside the gene matches. The CDR3 covers 15 residues. CDR3 sequence reads: CASSPNRDSTYEQYF. The DNA for the CDR3 is TGCGCCAGCAGCCCCAACCGGGACAGCACCTACGAGCAGTACTTC. Full variable domain (outside the CDR3, taken from reference TRBV5-1 and TRBJ2-7): KAGVTQTPRYLIKTRGQQVTLSCSPISGHRSVSWYQQTPGQGLQFLFEYFSETQRNKGNFPGRFSGRQFSNSRSEMNVSTLELGDSALYLCASSPNRDSTYEQYFGPGTRLTVT.

V gene TRBV2 combines with J gene TRBJ1-6; TRBD1 matches 8 bases. With V trimmed by 4 bases and J by 5 bases, 4 bases remained unmatched. In germline, CDR1 is SNHLY, CDR2 FYNNEI. The CDR3 sequence is 15 residues long. DNA for the CDR3: TGTGCCAGCAGTGTTTCAGGGGGCCATAATTCACCCCTCCACTTT. This gives the protein CASSVSGGHNSPLHF.

The rearrangement uses TRBV4-3 and TRBJ1-5; 7 bases map to TRBD1. There are 14 residues in the CDR3. V gave up 0 bases and J gave up 7 bases; unmatched junction bases: 3. From germline, CDR1 is LGHNA and CDR2 YSLEER. CDR3 nucleotide sequence: TGCGCCAGCAGCCAAGATAGGGGGCCCCAGCCCCAGCATTTT. Its protein is CASSQDRGPQPQHF.

CDR3 coding DNA: TGTGCCAGCAGCCCCCTCGCGGGTAATGAGCAGTTCTTC. It encodes CASSPLAGNEQFF. The chain has TRBV6-5 and TRBJ2-1, with D possibly TRBD2 on 5 matching bases. Between the trimmed V and J ends, which lost 6 bases and 7 bases, there was a span of 13 bases. This CDR3 region has 13 residues. Germline CDR1 and CDR2: MNHEY and SVGAGI.

The rearrangement links TRBV20-1 to TRBJ1-1; tentatively, D is TRBD1 (5 bases). CDR3 size: 12 residues. V lost 3 bases, J lost 11 bases, and 16 bases lay in between. CDR1 and CDR2 (germline): DFQATT, SNEGSKA (reference sequence). The CDR3 DNA sequence: TGCAGTGCTAGGGGACCGGATCGGTGGGCTTTCTTT. This codes for CSARGPDRWAFF.

This clonotype was seen only a few times. V and J are TRBV3-1 and TRBJ1-1; tentative D call: TRBD1 (5 bases). Trimming took off 0 bases at V and 11 bases at J, with 7 bases between the two ends. The germline V gene has CDR1 LGHDT and CDR2 YNNKEL (reference sequence). There are 11 residues in the CDR3. CDR3 sequence reads: CASSQERGAFF. The CDR3 DNA sequence: TGTGCCAGCAGCCAAGAACGGGGCGCTTTCTTT.

This rearrangement joins TRBV20-1 to TRBJ1-5, with D possibly TRBD1 on 5 matching bases. CDR1 is DFQATT and CDR2 is SNEGSKA in the germline V gene (reference sequence). The CDR3 runs to 15 residues. V was trimmed by 3 bases and J by 0 bases, leaving 12 bases between them. The CDR3 loop reads CSASSGTDSNQPQHF. DNA for the CDR3: TGCAGTGCTAGTTCGGGGACCGATAGCAATCAGCCCCAGCATTTT.

The chain recombines TRBV4-1 with TRBJ1-5; D call uncertain. The CDR3 contains 15 residues. With 3 bases removed from V and 5 bases from J, the gap between germline ends came to 14 bases. CDR1 and CDR2 from the germline V gene are MGHRA and YSYEKL. The DNA for the CDR3 is TGCGCCAGCAGCCAGGACCCGGTCGAGTATCAGCCCCAGCATTTT. This translates into CASSQDPVEYQPQHF.

This clonotype occurred many times. The J gene is TRBJ2-5, the V gene TRBV7-9; D remains ambiguous. Germline V lookup: CDR1 SEHNR, CDR2 FQNEAQ (reference sequence). This CDR3 spans 13 amino acids. V shed 5 bases and J shed 7 bases, with 14 bases lying between them. The CDR3 DNA is TGTGCCAGCAGCCCGCCCCTTAGAGGGACCCAGTACTTC. Its protein is CASSPPLRGTQYF.

This chain connects TRBV5-1 to TRBJ2-7; D might be TRBD1 (5 bases). Germline-derived CDR1 and CDR2 are SGHRS and YFSETQ. The CDR3 runs to 15 residues. V was shortened by 3 bases and J by 0 bases, with 13 bases between the two germline ends. The CDR3 loop reads CASSWSGRGSYEQYF. The CDR3 region has the DNA TGCGCCAGCAGCTGGTCAGGGCGAGGCTCCTACGAGCAGTACTTC. Complete variable domain (other parts from reference TRBV5-1 and TRBJ2-7): KAGVTQTPRYLIKTRGQQVTLSCSPISGHRSVSWYQQTPGQGLQFLFEYFSETQRNKGNFPGRFSGRQFSNSRSEMNVSTLELGDSALYLCASSWSGRGSYEQYFGPGTRLTVT.

The chain is built from TRBV4-1 and TRBJ1-5, with D uncertain. The CDR3 loop spans 14 amino acids. V dropped 1 base and J dropped 4 bases, with 8 bases sitting between them. CDR1 is MGHRA, CDR2 YSYEKL, per germline. The CDR3 sequence: CASSQGVANQPQHF. The CDR3 DNA reads as TGCGCCAGCAGCCAAGGAGTAGCTAATCAGCCCCAGCATTTT.

This sequence joins TRBV10-3 and TRBJ2-7; no clear D gene. With 2 bases removed from V and 7 bases from J, the gap between germline ends came to 9 bases. This CDR3 region has 12 residues. Per germline, CDR1 ENHRY and CDR2 SYGVKD. CDR3 bases: TGTGCCATCAGTGAGCCCGAGTGGGAGCAGTACTTC. It is translated as CAISEPEWEQYF.

The rearrangement links TRBV4-1 to TRBJ2-7, with 8 bases fitting TRBD1. Unmatched junction bases numbered 5, after V lost 4 bases and J lost 0 bases. The CDR3 is 15 residues long. Looked up from germline, CDR1 is MGHRA and CDR2 is YSYEKL. The CDR3 nucleotides are TGCGCCAGCAGCCTCGGACAGGGTACCTCCTACGAGCAGTACGTC. It yields the protein CASSLGQGTSYEQYV.

A few counts support this clonotype. The V and J genes are TRBV25-1 and TRBJ2-1; tentative D call: TRBD2 (5 bases). The germline V gene encodes CDR1 MGHDK and CDR2 SYGVNS. This CDR3 is built from 11 residues. Trimming left V 5 bases short and J 13 bases short, with 12 bases between. For the CDR3, the DNA is TGTGCCAGCAGTTTAGGGAGTTTCCAGTTCTTC. Translating it yields CASSLGSFQFF.

In this sample, this clonotype turned up many times. The gene calls are TRBV7-9 and TRBJ2-7; D perhaps matches TRBD2 (6 bases). Germline lookup yields CDR1 SEHNR and CDR2 FQNEAQ (reference sequence). This CDR3 is built from 13 residues. V gave up 3 bases and J gave up 3 bases, with 9 bases separating them. The CDR3 region has the DNA TGTGCCAGCAGCTTGGAGGGAATCTACGAGCAGTACGTC. Residues: CASSLEGIYEQYV.

This clonotype was seen a few times. The rearrangement uses TRBV7-2 and TRBJ2-7; the match to TRBD1 covers 7 bases. Germline CDR1 and CDR2: SGHTA and FQGNSA. V shed 6 bases and J 12 bases; nucleotides not matched to a gene: 8. This CDR3 comprises 11 residues. Here the CDR3 reads CASRYRGVWYF. For the CDR3, the DNA is TGTGCCAGCAGGTACAGGGGAGTATGGTACTTC.

This clonotype was seen a handful of times. The chain carries TRBV7-2 and TRBJ2-5, with 15 bases identical to TRBD2. CDR3 length: 18 amino acids. Germline CDR1 SGHTA, CDR2 FQGNSA. V was clipped by 5 bases and J by 2 bases; unmatched bases: 9. Written as DNA, the CDR3 is TGTGCCAGCAGCCCTGGGACTAGCGGGGGGCCCGGACAAGAGACCCAGTACTTC. Its protein product is CASSPGTSGGPGQETQYF. Full variable domain (missing parts from reference TRBV7-2 and TRBJ2-5): GAGVSQSPSNKVTEKGKDVELRCDPISGHTALYWYRQSLGQGLEFLIYFQGNSAPDKSGLPSDRFSAERTGGSVSTLTIQRTQQEDSAVYLCASSPGTSGGPGQETQYFGPGTRLLVL.

The sample holds a few counts of this clonotype. The chain couples TRBV7-3 to TRBJ1-1; TRBD1 agrees at 7 bases. Germline V CDR1 and CDR2: SGHTA, FQGTGA. The V gene end was trimmed by 6 bases and the J gene end by 6 bases; junction bases not matched to a gene: 7. This CDR3 spans 13 amino acids. The CDR3 coding sequence is TGTGCCAGCAGTCAACAGGGGTGGTCTGAAGCTTTCTTT. Translation: CASSQQGWSEAFF.